Detailed here is one T cell receptor (beta chain). These data belong to a study of Graves' ophthalmopathy and Graves' hyperthyroidism. CDR3 regions of TCR beta were amplified from RNA transcripts. After a first-round RT-PCR with HTBI primers, a second-round multiplex PCR was run. MiXCR, applied by TCRdb to the multiplex PCR reads, yields one record per CDR3 protein. Of 400,000 to 450,000 distinct CDR3 sequences listed, 20% to 25% are singletons. The sequencing sample was made of peripheral blood. The sequence was obtained from a woman between 18 and 30 years old with stable Graves' hyperthyroidism.

For the CDR3, the DNA is TGTGCCAGCAACAAACCGGCGGCTCGACAGGGTGTCAGGCGAAACTATGGCTACACCTTC. As protein: CASNKPAARQGVRRNYGYTF. The V gene is TRBV5-2, the J gene TRBJ1-2; no DNA check was done on the table's D call, TRBD1. TRBV5-2 is deemed a pseudogene. This CDR3 has 20 amino acids.